Reported below is one TCR beta chain. Its specificity is unknown. The data were obtained in a study of T cells after yellow fever vaccination. On the study more broadly: Fractions containing few cells were prepared with SMART-Seq v4 Ultra Low Input. Study observations and caveats: A secondary response was less intense yet reached its peak sooner, at day 5 versus 15.

For TCR, cDNA came from 5'RACE template switching, which added a universal primer site and UMIs. TCRdb re-called the 5' RACE reads through MiXCR, storing one row per CDR3 protein. The data show about 400,000 distinct CDR3 sequences, more than 9% seen once. The V gene lost 4 bases and the J gene lost 2 bases, with 10 bases spanning the gap. The CDR3 length is 14 residues. CDR1 is SGHRS, CDR2 YFSETQ, per germline. This clonotype originated in a man between 18 and 35 years old who received the YFV17D yellow fever vaccine. Sequencing was performed on PBMCs, taken on the day of the first yellow fever vaccination. The rearrangement links TRBV5-1 to TRBJ2-1, with D perhaps matching TRBD1 (5 bases). The CDR3 sequence: CASSPEGAYNEQFF. For the CDR3, the DNA is TGCGCCAGCAGCCCCGAAGGGGCCTACAATGAGCAGTTCTTC.